The 25 T cell receptor beta chains below all came from one sample that was sequenced in a study of cytomegalovirus exposure and HLA in healthy donors. PCR employed 60 Vbeta and 13 Jbeta primers. Using immunoSEQ multiplex PCR, the repertoire was profiled, and TCRdb retains in-frame clones only, with some absent. The sample carries some 140,000 clones, less than 85% recorded once. The sample comprised PBMCs. The receptors shown here come from a woman between 50 and 59 years old in good health and CMV-seropositive.

The chain links TRBV4-2 to TRBJ1-3, with 7 nucleotides matching TRBD1. The germline V gene encodes CDR1 LGHNA and CDR2 YNFKEQ. The CDR3 length is 14 residues. V trimming: 4 bases; J trimming: 4 bases; junction bases outside the gene matches: 4. The CDR3 here is CASSLGTVGNTIYF. CDR3 DNA sequence: TGTGCCAGCAGCCTTGGGACAGTGGGAAACACCATATATTTT.

The chain joins TRBV6-1 to TRBJ1-2, with TRBD1 matching over 7 bases. Germline CDR1 and CDR2: MNHNS and SASEGT. Unmatched junction bases numbered 11, after V lost 6 bases and J lost 4 bases. The CDR3 sequence is 15 residues long. CDR3 nucleotide sequence: TGTGCCAGCAGCTCCCGATTAGGGGGCAGCTATGGCTACACCTTC. Protein product: CASSSRLGGSYGYTF.

This clone was picked up one time. The chain joins TRBV7-2 to TRBJ1-4, with D maybe TRBD1 (6 bases). The CDR3 runs to 18 residues. Germline V CDR1 and CDR2: SGHTA, FQGNSA. Trimming shortened V by 2 bases and J by 6 bases, and 22 bases separated the two germline ends. The CDR3 region has the DNA TGTGCCAGCAGCTTAATAGCGACAGGAGGTTATTATGATGAAAAACTGTTTTTT. Translated, it gives CASSLIATGGYYDEKLFF.

The J gene is TRBJ1-4, the V gene TRBV4-3, with TRBD1 matching over 7 bases. V gave up 1 base and J gave up 13 bases; unmatched junction bases: 12. This CDR3 comprises 15 residues. Germline lookup yields CDR1 LGHNA and CDR2 YSLEER. This CDR3 reads CASSQVTGARQGLFF. DNA for the CDR3: TGCGCCAGCAGCCAAGTAACAGGGGCCCGGCAGGGACTGTTTTTT.

The J gene is TRBJ2-1, the V gene TRBV6-1, with TRBD1 identical over 9 bases. The V and J ends lost 6 bases and 5 bases, in that order; junction bases with no gene match: 8. Germline loops: CDR1 MNHNS, CDR2 SASEGT. CDR3 length: 15 amino acids. As DNA, the CDR3 is TGTGCCAGCAGGACCGGGACAGGGCCCGACAATGAGCAGTTCTTC. This translates into CASRTGTGPDNEQFF.

This clone was picked up one time. The chain has TRBV11-2 and TRBJ1-4; no clear D gene. V lost 1 base, J lost 3 bases, and 6 bases lay in between. Germline-derived CDR1 and CDR2 are SGHAT and FQNNGV. The CDR3 sequence is 14 residues long. CDR3 coding DNA: TGTGCCAGCAGCTTAGGGACTTCTAATGAAAAACTGTTTTTT. Amino acid sequence: CASSLGTSNEKLFF.

The chain carries TRBV29-1 and TRBJ2-3; tentatively, D is TRBD2 (5 bases). The CDR3 has 13 amino acids. V was pared by 3 bases and J by 2 bases, with 9 bases between. CDR1 SQVTM and CDR2 ANQGSEA come from the germline V gene. The CDR3 coding sequence is TGCAGCGTTGACAGCGGACCCACAGATACGCAGTATTTT. It specifies CSVDSGPTDTQYF.

V gene TRBV11-2 combines with J gene TRBJ2-3, with no clear D. V was pared by 5 bases and J by 0 bases, with 6 bases between. The CDR3 totals 13 residues. The germline V gene encodes CDR1 SGHAT and CDR2 FQNNGV. CDR3 in DNA: TGTGCCAGCAGCCCTCAGAGCACAGATACGCAGTATTTT. Protein product: CASSPQSTDTQYF.

V gene TRBV9 combines with J gene TRBJ2-7; no firm D call. The CDR3 length is 13 residues. The V end lost 4 bases, the J end lost 1 base, and 9 bases lay between the germline ends. Germline assignment: CDR1 SGDLS and CDR2 YYNGEE. Here the CDR3 reads CASSRGGSYEQYF. CDR3 in DNA: TGTGCCAGCAGCCGAGGCGGTTCCTACGAGCAGTACTTC.

The chain recombines TRBV18 with TRBJ2-2; D is unresolved. This CDR3 comprises 14 residues. V was pared by 2 bases and J by 1 base, with 5 bases between. Per germline, CDR1 KGHSH and CDR2 LQKENI. CDR3 protein: CASSPAQNTGELFF. CDR3 DNA sequence: TGTGCCAGCTCACCAGCGCAGAACACCGGGGAGCTGTTTTTT.

V and J are TRBV5-1 and TRBJ1-1; 7 positions agree with TRBD1. Germline CDR1 is SGHRS and CDR2 is YFSETQ. Trimming removed 2 bases from V and 4 bases from J; junction bases left unmatched: 5. The CDR3 is 14 residues long. The CDR3 sequence: CASSLGTASTEAFF. The CDR3, as DNA: TGCGCCAGCAGCTTAGGGACAGCGAGCACTGAAGCTTTCTTT.

The genes are TRBV7-8 and TRBJ2-7; D not certain. V was trimmed by 6 bases and J by 0 bases, leaving 15 bases between them. The CDR3 extends over 15 amino acids. Germline CDR1 is SGHVS and CDR2 is FQNEAQ. The CDR3 DNA reads TGTGCCAGCAGTTCGTCGTCGGGTAGCTCCTACGAGCAGTACTTC. It encodes CASSSSSGSSYEQYF.

This chain joins TRBV7-3 and TRBJ2-1; 7 bases line up with TRBD2. Germline lookup yields CDR1 SGHTA and CDR2 FQGTGA. CDR3 length: 14 residues. Trimming cost V 5 bases and J 2 bases; bases outside gene matches: 3. CDR3 sequence reads: CASSPAGAYNEQFF. CDR3 DNA: TGTGCCAGCAGCCCCGCGGGGGCCTACAATGAGCAGTTCTTC.

This clone appeared a single time. CDR3 region: CASSQGQAYEQYF. For the CDR3, the DNA is TGTGCCAGCAGCCAAGGACAGGCCTACGAGCAGTACTTC. The rearrangement uses TRBV11-2 and TRBJ2-7, with TRBD1 matching 7 bases. Germline CDR1 reads SGHAT; CDR2 reads FQNNGV. The junction had 3 bases not matched to a gene; V was cut back by 5 bases and J by 2 bases. This CDR3 has 13 amino acids.

This rearrangement joins TRBV5-6 to TRBJ2-7; 7 bases match TRBD1. J lost 6 bases, V lost 2 bases, and 8 bases had no gene match. The CDR3 length is 14 residues. Germline CDR1 reads SGHDT; CDR2 reads YYEEEE. Here the CDR3 DNA reads TGTGCCAGCAGCTTACAAACAGGGGTGTCCGAGCAGTACTTC. Translation: CASSLQTGVSEQYF.

The chain carries TRBV6-6 and TRBJ2-7; TRBD1 aligns across 9 bases. The germline V gene encodes CDR1 MNHNY and CDR2 SVGAGI (reference sequence). The CDR3 consists of 14 residues. Unmatched junction bases numbered 8, after V lost 6 bases and J lost 5 bases. The CDR3 DNA reads TGTGCCAGCAGCTCCGGGACAGGGTGGAACGAGCAGTACTTC. Residues: CASSSGTGWNEQYF.

The rearrangement uses TRBV28 and TRBJ1-5, with 7 positions matching TRBD1. CDR3 length: 17 amino acids. V was clipped by 4 bases and J by 0 bases; unmatched bases: 9. Germline lookup yields CDR1 MDHEN and CDR2 SYDVKM. The CDR3 sequence is CASSSPTGRYSNQPQHF. The CDR3 nucleotides are TGTGCCAGCAGTTCTCCGACAGGGAGGTATAGCAATCAGCCCCAGCATTTT.

This clone occurred a few times. The J gene is TRBJ1-1, the V gene TRBV7-2; possibly TRBD1 for D (5 bases). V shed 2 bases and J shed 4 bases, with 11 bases lying between them. This CDR3 is 14 amino acids long. Per the germline V gene, CDR1 is SGHTA and CDR2 is FQGNSA. For the CDR3, the DNA is TGTGCCAGCAGCTTAATGGGGCCTGGCACTGAAGCTTTCTTT. This translates into CASSLMGPGTEAFF.

This clone is a singleton in its sample. The rearrangement joins TRBV7-8 to TRBJ2-3; the match to TRBD2 covers 8 bases. V shed 8 bases, J shed 1 base, and the junction held 8 bases outside the gene matches. CDR1 SGHVS and CDR2 FQNEAQ come from the germline V gene. The CDR3 sequence is 15 residues long. The CDR3 region has the DNA TGTGCCAGCCATTCAGCGGGGGAGCGCACAGATACGCAGTATTTT. Protein: CASHSAGERTDTQYF.

The CDR3 region is CASSPRQGHTGELFF. The CDR3 DNA is TGTGCCAGCTCACCGCGACAGGGGCACACCGGGGAGCTGTTTTTT. This chain links TRBV18 with TRBJ2-2; TRBD1 aligns across 8 bases. This CDR3 is 15 amino acids long. Trimming cost V 3 bases and J 3 bases; bases outside gene matches: 3. Germline CDR1 reads KGHSH; CDR2 reads LQKENI.

This clone was picked up a small number of times. The J gene is TRBJ1-2, the V gene TRBV6-5, with no clear D. The V and J ends lost 5 bases and 7 bases respectively, with 14 bases between them. The CDR3 consists of 13 residues. CDR1 and CDR2 from the germline V gene are MNHEY and SVGAGI. Written as DNA, the CDR3 is TGTGCCAGCAGTGAAGCGGAGGTCTCTGGCTACACCTTC. It encodes CASSEAEVSGYTF.

V is TRBV15 and J is TRBJ2-7; 8 nucleotides match TRBD2. The CDR3 extends over 17 amino acids. With V trimmed by 3 bases and J by 2 bases, 12 bases remained unmatched. Germline V gene sequence: CDR1 LNHNV, CDR2 YYDKDF (reference sequence). In DNA, the CDR3 is TGTGCCACCAGCAGCACGGGGGGGGTCTTACCTACCTACGAGCAGTACTTC. Translating gives CATSSTGGVLPTYEQYF.

J is TRBJ1-2 and V is TRBV6-1; 9 bases are shared with TRBD1. Germline V gene sequence: CDR1 MNHNS, CDR2 SASEGT. The CDR3 extends over 14 amino acids. V was pared by 1 base and J by 6 bases, with 3 bases of the junction left unmatched. The CDR3 here is CASSEVTGGNGYTF. The DNA of the CDR3 is TGTGCCAGCAGTGAAGTAACAGGGGGCAATGGCTACACCTTC.

V is TRBV9 and J is TRBJ2-5; D might be TRBD2 (6 bases). The better agreement between TRBJ2-7 and the DNA end casts doubt on the J call. The CDR3 contains 14 residues. Germline-derived CDR1 and CDR2 are SGDLS and YYNGEE. CDR3 nucleotide sequence: TGTGCCAGCAGCGTAGAACCGGGACTCTACGAGCAGTACTTC. Translated: CASSVEPGLYEQYF.

The genes are TRBV2 and TRBJ2-5; D perhaps matches TRBD2 (7 bases). The germline CDR1 and CDR2 sequences are SNHLY and FYNNEI. The V gene lost 5 bases and the J gene lost 2 bases, with 15 bases spanning the gap. The CDR3 runs to 15 residues. The CDR3 nucleotides read TGTGCCAGCAGTCCGGGGGGCCTGGGACAAGAGACCCAGTACTTC. Protein product: CASSPGGLGQETQYF.